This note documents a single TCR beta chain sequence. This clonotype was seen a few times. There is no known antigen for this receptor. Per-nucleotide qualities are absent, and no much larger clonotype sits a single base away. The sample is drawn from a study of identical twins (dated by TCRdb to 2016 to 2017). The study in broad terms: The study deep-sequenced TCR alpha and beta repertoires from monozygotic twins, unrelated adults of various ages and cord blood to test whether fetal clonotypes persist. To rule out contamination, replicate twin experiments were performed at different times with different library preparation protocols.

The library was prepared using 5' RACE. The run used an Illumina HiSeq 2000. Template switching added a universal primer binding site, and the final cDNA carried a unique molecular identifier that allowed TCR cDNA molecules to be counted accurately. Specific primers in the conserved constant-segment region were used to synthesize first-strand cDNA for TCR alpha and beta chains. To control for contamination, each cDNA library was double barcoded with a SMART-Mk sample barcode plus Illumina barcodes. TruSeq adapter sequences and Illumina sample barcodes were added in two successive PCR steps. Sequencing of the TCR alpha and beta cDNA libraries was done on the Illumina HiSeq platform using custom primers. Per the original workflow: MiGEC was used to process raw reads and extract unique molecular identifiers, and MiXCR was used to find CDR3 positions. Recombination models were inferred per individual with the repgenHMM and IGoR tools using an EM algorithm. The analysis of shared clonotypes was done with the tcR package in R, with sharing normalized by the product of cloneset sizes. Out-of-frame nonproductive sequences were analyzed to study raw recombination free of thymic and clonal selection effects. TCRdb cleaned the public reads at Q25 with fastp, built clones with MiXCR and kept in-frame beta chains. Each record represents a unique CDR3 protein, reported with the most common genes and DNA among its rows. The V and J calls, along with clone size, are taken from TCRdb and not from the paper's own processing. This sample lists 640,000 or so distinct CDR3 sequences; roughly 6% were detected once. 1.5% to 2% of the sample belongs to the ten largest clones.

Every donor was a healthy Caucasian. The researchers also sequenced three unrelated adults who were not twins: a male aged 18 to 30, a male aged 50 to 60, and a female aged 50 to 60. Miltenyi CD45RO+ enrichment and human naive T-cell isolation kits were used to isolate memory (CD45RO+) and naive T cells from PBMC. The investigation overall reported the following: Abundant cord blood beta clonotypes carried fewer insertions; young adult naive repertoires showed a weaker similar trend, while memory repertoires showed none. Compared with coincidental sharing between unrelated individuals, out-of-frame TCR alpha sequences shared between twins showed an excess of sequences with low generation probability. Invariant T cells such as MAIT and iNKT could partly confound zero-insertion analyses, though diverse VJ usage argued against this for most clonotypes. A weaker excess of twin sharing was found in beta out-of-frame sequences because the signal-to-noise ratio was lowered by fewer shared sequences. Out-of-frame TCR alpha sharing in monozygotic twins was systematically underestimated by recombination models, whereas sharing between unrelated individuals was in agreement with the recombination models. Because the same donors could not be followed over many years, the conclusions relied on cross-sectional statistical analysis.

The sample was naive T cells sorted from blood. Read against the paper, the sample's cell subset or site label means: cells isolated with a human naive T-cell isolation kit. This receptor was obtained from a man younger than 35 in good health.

The bases read TGTGCTAGTGGTTTGCCCAGACAGCGCGGCTACACCTTC. It translates to CASGLPRQRGYTF. The chain is encoded by TRBV12-5 joined to TRBJ1-2; tentative D gene TRBD1, with 5 bases matching. V is reduced by 2 bases and J by 8 bases, leaving a spacing of 12 bases between them. From the germline V gene, CDR1 is LGHNT and CDR2 is FRNRAP. From the cysteine up to the phenylalanine, the CDR3 has a length of 13 residues. The CDR3 DNA has 39 bases and is translated from base 1. Outside the CDR3, residues come from the reference TRBV12-5 and TRBJ1-2 proteins, so the full variable domain is: DARVTQTPRHKVTEMGQEVTMRCQPILGHNTVFWYRQTMMQGLELLAYFRNRAPLDDSGMPKDRFSAEMPDATLATLKIQPSEPRDSAVYFCASGLPRQRGYTFGSGTRLTVV.